Given below is one T cell receptor (beta chain) in context. Its antigen remains unidentified. No much larger clone exists at a distance of one base, and base qualities are not known. The data stem from a study of shared clonotypes between healthy human individuals (dated by TCRdb to the early 2020s). For context, the study as a whole: A few men and two women, aged 18 to 49 years, made up the cohort. Between about 0.94 and 10 billion PBMCs per donor were obtained by leukapheresis. Blood TCR repertoires of roughly 5 healthy adults were deeply sequenced to estimate repertoire size and the extent of clonotype sharing between individuals. For each donor, CD4 naive and CD4 memory were each given three plates, CD8 naive was given two plates, and CD8 memory was given one plate. To increase sequencing depth and limit assay-specific biases, different laboratories used diverse techniques to prepare libraries and sequence TCR repertoires. Paper-wide results and their limitations: Estimated clonotype richness was generally larger for naive than for memory subsets. Only blood was sampled, and tissue TCR repertoires likely differ from those in blood. Sharing across several donors was observed for 5% to 6.5% of naive CD4, over 3% of naive CD8, roughly 2.3% of memory CD4, and 0.4% of memory CD8 clonotypes. Compared with non-shared clonotypes, the clonotypes found in all four sorted-subset donors had higher generation probabilities. Incomplete sequencing was indicated by rarefaction of sorted-subset datasets, despite the large sequencing depth. Pairwise subsampling led to the expectation that sequencing depth would affect the degree of clonotype sharing among donors. The small number of donors limited the genetic and exposure-history diversity represented.

The germline V and J ends show losses of 0 bases and 5 bases respectively, and no gene match explains 5 bases of the junction. CDR3 length: 15 amino acids, cysteine to phenylalanine. The entry retains the CDR3 DNA only, 45 bases that are in frame from base 1. CDR1 and CDR2, per the germline V gene, are SGHRS and YFSETQ. The donors were healthy, HIV-negative adults who had no recently reported acute infections or vaccinations. Every donor was a Caucasian adult residing in Nashville, Tennessee, USA. CD4+ T cells were enriched by magnetic negative selection, after which naive cells were positively selected on CD45RA and the negative fraction was taken as the memory subset. After blood collection by leukapheresis, PBMCs were isolated using Ficoll-Histopaque density gradient centrifugation and then cryopreserved in the vapor phase of liquid nitrogen. Analytical flow cytometry was used to check the purity and quantity of every magnetically sorted T cell population. Each sorted fraction had its genomic DNA isolated and then quantified by UV absorbance on a Nanodrop 2000c.

Using the deep immunoSEQ assay, multiplex PCR amplified TCR CDR3 regions from genomic DNA. For each cell subset, the extracted genomic DNA was distributed evenly across all wells of several immunoSEQ 96-well plates, and each plate served as one replicate. For sorted subsets, each replicate PCR was loaded with 150 to 250 ng genomic DNA, equivalent to 25,000 to 35,000 T cell genomes. Purified libraries were measured with a Qubit 3.0 fluorometer, size-checked on a Bioanalyzer 2100, and measured again with the KAPA Library Quantification kit. Every immunoSEQ 96-well plate was sequenced on a separate single-read 150-cycle Illumina NextSeq 550 flow cell. The published analysis was carried out like this. Because the immunoSEQ output held only junctional sequences and lacked quality scores, the filtering could not match the filtering applied to full-length reads. Sequences were annotated with PyIR, a Python wrapper for IgBLAST v1.9, using IMGT germline references to assign V/J genes and CDR3. Reads were filtered out if the reads had weak V/J assignments (E-value above 1e-6), no CDR3, stop codons, out-of-frame junctions, or ambiguous translated residues. V3J clonotypes were defined as sequences sharing the same inferred V gene, J gene, and CDR3 amino acid sequence. The percentage overlap between two repertoires was calculated by dividing the number of shared unique clonotypes by the size of the smaller repertoire. Richness of each repertoire was evaluated using RTK rarefaction, the Chao1 estimator, and Recon v2.1 estimates of unobserved clonotypes. OLGA was used to compute generation probabilities for all TCRbeta clonotypes that the gDNA method yielded from four donors. What TCRdb holds here is the immuneACCESS table cut down to in-frame rearrangements. Part of the clones is not present; checked against another copy, under half of the missing clones reflect an unresolved V gene, and the others are unexplained. V and J calls and clone size are copied from that table; D and trimming were computed from the DNA. In all, the sample holds roughly 1,600,000 clones, and less than 99% of those were seen once. The ten largest make up approximately 0.4% of the sample.

Material for sequencing was naive CD4+ T cells sorted from blood. Sample cell subset or site, as interpreted from the label and publication: CD45RA+ positively selected. This chain is built from TRBV5-1 and TRBJ2-5, and 9 junction bases match TRBD2. This clonotype was obtained from a man aged 25 to 40 in good health. The CDR3 protein is CASSLASGRSETQYF. The sequenced DNA: TGCGCCAGCAGCTTGGCCAGCGGGAGGTCTGAGACCCAGTACTTC.